This T cell receptor (beta chain) was identified during a study of OX40 agonist ivuxolimab in advanced cancers. Study-wide context: Ivuxolimab, which is an agonistic anti-OX40 (CD134) antibody, was administered to the patients. Overall study findings and caveats: CD8+ T cells averaged more expanded clones than CD4+. Normalized T-cell clonal expansion was also low in a subset of nonresponders. Partial responders at 0.1-3.0 mg/kg had among the lowest clonal expansion.

TCRdb's copy holds only in-frame clones and misses some; the assay was immunoSEQ multiplex PCR. In the table there are tens of thousands of clones, approximately 84% of which are singletons. Per germline, CDR1 SGHRS and CDR2 YFSETQ. The CDR3 is made up of 15 amino acids. Trimming left V 0 bases short and J 2 bases short, with 8 bases between. Comments on this clone: Its specificity is not known.

The V and J genes are TRBV5-1 and TRBJ1-4; D might be TRBD1 (5 bases). This TCR derives from an adult with an advanced solid tumor such as melanoma, head and neck, liver or kidney cancer. Sequenced material: CD4+ or CD8+ T cells sorted from blood, taken in a trial of the OX40 agonist ivuxolimab. The CDR3 region has the DNA TGCGCCAGCAGCTTGGAGGGACGGACTAATGAAAAACTGTTTTTT. Translated, it gives CASSLEGRTNEKLFF.